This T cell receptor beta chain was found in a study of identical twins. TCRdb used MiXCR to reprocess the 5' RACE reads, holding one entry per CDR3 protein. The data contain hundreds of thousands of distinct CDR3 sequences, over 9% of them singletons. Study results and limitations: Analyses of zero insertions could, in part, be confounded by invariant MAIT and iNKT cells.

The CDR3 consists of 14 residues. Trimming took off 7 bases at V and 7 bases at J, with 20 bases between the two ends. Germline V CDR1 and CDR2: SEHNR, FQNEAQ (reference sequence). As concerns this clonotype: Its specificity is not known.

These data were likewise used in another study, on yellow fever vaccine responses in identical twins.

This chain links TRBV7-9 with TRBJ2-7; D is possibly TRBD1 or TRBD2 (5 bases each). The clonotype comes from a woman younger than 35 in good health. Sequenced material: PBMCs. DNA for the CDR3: TGTGCCAGCACCGAGCTTGTAGGGGAGTGGGAGCAGTACGTC. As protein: CASTELVGEWEQYV.